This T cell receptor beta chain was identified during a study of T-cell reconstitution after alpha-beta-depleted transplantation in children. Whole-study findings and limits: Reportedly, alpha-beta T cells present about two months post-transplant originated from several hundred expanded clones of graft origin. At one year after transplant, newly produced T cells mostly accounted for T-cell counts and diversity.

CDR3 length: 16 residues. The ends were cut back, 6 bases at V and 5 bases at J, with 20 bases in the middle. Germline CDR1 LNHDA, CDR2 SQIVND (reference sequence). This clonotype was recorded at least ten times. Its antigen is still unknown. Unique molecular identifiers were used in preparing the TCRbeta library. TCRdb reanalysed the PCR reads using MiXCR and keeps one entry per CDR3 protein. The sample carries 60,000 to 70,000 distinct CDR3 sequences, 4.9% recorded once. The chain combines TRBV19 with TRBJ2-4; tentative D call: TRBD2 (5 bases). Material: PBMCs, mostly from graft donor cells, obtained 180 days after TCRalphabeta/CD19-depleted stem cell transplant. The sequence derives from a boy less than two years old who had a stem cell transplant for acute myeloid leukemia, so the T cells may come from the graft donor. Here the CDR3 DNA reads TGTGCCAGTAGCCGCCGGGGAACGCTGAGAGAAAACATTCAGTACTTC. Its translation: CASSRRGTLRENIQYF.